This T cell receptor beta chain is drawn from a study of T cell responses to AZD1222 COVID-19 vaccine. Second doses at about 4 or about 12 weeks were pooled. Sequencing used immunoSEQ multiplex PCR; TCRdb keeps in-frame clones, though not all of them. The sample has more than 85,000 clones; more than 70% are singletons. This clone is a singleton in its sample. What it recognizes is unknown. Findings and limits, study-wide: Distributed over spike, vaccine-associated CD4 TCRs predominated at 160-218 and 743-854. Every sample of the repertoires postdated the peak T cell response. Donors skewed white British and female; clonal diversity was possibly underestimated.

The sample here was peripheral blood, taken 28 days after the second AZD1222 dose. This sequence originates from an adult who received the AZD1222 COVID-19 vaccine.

For the CDR3, the DNA is TGCAGCGTTATCTCCGGACAGGGAACTTTCGGCTACACCTTC. Amino acids: CSVISGQGTFGYTF. The chain carries TRBV29-1 and TRBJ1-2; TRBD1 aligns across 8 bases. Trimming removed 5 bases from V and 8 bases from J; junction bases left unmatched: 13. The CDR3 covers 14 residues. Germline loops: CDR1 SQVTM, CDR2 ANQGSEA.